The 17 T cell receptor beta chains given below trace back to one sample, sequenced in a study of shared clonotypes between healthy human individuals. Libraries were prepared by immunoSEQ multiplex PCR; TCRdb keeps only in-frame clonotypes and omits some of them. Of 2.3 million or so clones in the sample, about 92% are singletons; the top ten hold about 0.41%. Sequencing was done on a sample of naive CD4+ T cells from PBMCs. Subset here: CD45RA+ positively selected. All receptors come from a man aged 18 to 30 in good health. Some clones in this sample may be carry-over from other donors' samples.

The CDR3 region is CASINEFVDEQFF. For the CDR3, the DNA is TGTGCCAGCATTAACGAGTTTGTCGATGAGCAGTTCTTC. The chain has TRBV2 and TRBJ2-1; unclear D gene. The ends were cut back, 7 bases at V and 8 bases at J, with 15 bases in the middle. The CDR3 extends over 13 amino acids. From germline, CDR1 is SNHLY and CDR2 FYNNEI.

This clone was counted once. The CDR3, as DNA: TGTGCCAGCAGCTTAGGACGGGAGCCCGGTGAAGCTTTCTTT. Amino acid sequence: CASSLGREPGEAFF. This chain joins TRBV7-3 and TRBJ1-1; D is ambiguous. Trimming cost V 2 bases and J 7 bases, with 14 bases left between them. The CDR3 has 14 amino acids. Germline V gene data show CDR1 as SGHTA and CDR2 as FQGTGA.

V usage is TRBV28 and J usage is TRBJ2-7, with TRBD2 as a possible D gene (6 bases). Germline V gene data show CDR1 as MDHEN and CDR2 as SYDVKM. Trimming removed 5 bases at V and 3 bases at J, with 14 bases between. The CDR3 length is 14 residues. This chain's CDR3 is CASSVSRLVYEQYF. The CDR3 region has the DNA TGTGCCAGCAGTGTCTCCAGACTAGTCTACGAGCAGTACTTC.

This clone was seen a handful of times. Within the sample, other DNA sequences also encode this same CDR3. The rearrangement links TRBV27 to TRBJ1-1; 7 bases are a match to TRBD1. The CDR3 loop spans 13 amino acids. Germline V gene data show CDR1 as MNHEY and CDR2 as SMNVEV (reference sequence). Unmatched junction bases numbered 3, after V lost 5 bases and J lost 3 bases. CDR3 region: CASSRDRYTEAFF. CDR3 coding DNA: TGTGCCAGCAGTCGGGACAGATACACTGAAGCTTTCTTT.

The chain recombines TRBV5-6 with TRBJ1-4; perhaps TRBD1 as D (6 bases). The CDR3 sequence is 16 residues long. Germline assignment: CDR1 SGHDT and CDR2 YYEEEE. Trimming took off 3 bases at V and 8 bases at J, with 20 bases between the two ends. CDR3 loop: CASSSVGRTEKEKLFF. Here the CDR3 DNA reads TGTGCCAGCAGCTCCGTAGGTCGGACAGAAAAAGAAAAACTGTTTTTT.

With respect to this clone: This specimen includes other DNA sequences encoding the same CDR3. As DNA, the CDR3 is TGTGCCAGCAGCCCGACAGGCCCCTACAATGAGCAGTTCTTC. Translating it yields CASSPTGPYNEQFF. The chain joins TRBV28 to TRBJ2-1; D might be TRBD1 (6 bases). V was trimmed by 6 bases and J by 2 bases, leaving 11 bases between them. This CDR3 comprises 14 residues. Germline-derived CDR1 and CDR2 are MDHEN and SYDVKM.

The chain links TRBV7-6 to TRBJ2-5; possible D gene TRBD2, 6 bases. V was shortened by 5 bases and J by 4 bases, with 20 bases between the two germline ends. Per the germline V gene, CDR1 is SGHVS and CDR2 is FNYEAQ. The CDR3 covers 16 residues. The CDR3 loop reads CASSRLPGGAGETQYF. The CDR3 DNA reads as TGTGCCAGCAGCCGCCTGCCCGGAGGGGCGGGAGAGACCCAGTACTTC.

As to this clone: The same CDR3 arises from other DNA sequences in this sample as well. This chain connects TRBV6-6 to TRBJ2-7; D could derive from TRBD1 or TRBD2 (5 bases each). This CDR3 has 15 amino acids. V gave up 0 bases and J gave up 2 bases, with 11 bases separating them. Germline lookup yields CDR1 MNHNY and CDR2 SVGAGI (reference sequence). CDR3 in DNA: TGTGCCAGCAGTTACTCAGGGACGGCAACCTACGAGCAGTACTTC. Translated: CASSYSGTATYEQYF.

A note on this clone: The sample has other DNA sequences that encode this CDR3 too. The V call is TRBV27, the J call TRBJ2-7; TRBD2 agrees at 8 bases. The CDR3 is 14 residues long. Trimming took 5 bases from V and 4 from J; bases not matched to a gene: 7. Germline V gene sequence: CDR1 MNHEY, CDR2 SMNVEV (reference sequence). CDR3 sequence reads: CASSPLAGGYEQYF. CDR3 in DNA: TGTGCCAGCAGTCCGCTCGCGGGAGGTTACGAGCAGTACTTC.

The V gene is TRBV28, the J gene TRBJ2-7; D may be TRBD2 (6 bases). V was clipped by 4 bases and J by 6 bases, with 19 bases between them. CDR1 and CDR2 from the germline V gene are MDHEN and SYDVKM. The CDR3 sequence is 15 residues long. As DNA, the CDR3 is TGTGCCAGCAGTTCGTTTGGACTAAGGGTCCTCGAGCAGTACTTC. It yields the protein CASSSFGLRVLEQYF.

The V call is TRBV27, the J call TRBJ2-7; D gene ambiguous. Trimming took off 0 bases at V and 6 bases at J, with 3 bases between the two ends. CDR1 is MNHEY and CDR2 is SMNVEV in the germline V gene (reference sequence). The CDR3 contains 11 residues. This CDR3 reads CASSLSVEQYF. CDR3 in DNA: TGTGCCAGCAGTTTATCTGTCGAGCAGTACTTC.

The gene calls are TRBV6-1 and TRBJ2-2, with 7 bases aligning to TRBD1. The trim removed 4 bases at V and 1 base at J, leaving 9 bases unmatched. This CDR3 spans 17 amino acids. Germline V gene lookup returns CDR1 MNHNS and CDR2 SASEGT. CDR3 in DNA: TGTGCCAGCAGTGTACCCTTTAGGGGGCGGAACACCGGGGAGCTGTTTTTT. This encodes CASSVPFRGRNTGELFF.

The rearrangement links TRBV5-1 to TRBJ1-1; D is undetermined. V gave up 3 bases and J gave up 1 base, with 13 bases separating them. CDR1 SGHRS and CDR2 YFSETQ come from the germline V gene. This CDR3 is 15 amino acids long. The CDR3 region is CASSYANVGNTEAFF. For the CDR3, the DNA is TGCGCCAGCAGCTACGCAAACGTGGGGAACACTGAAGCTTTCTTT.

The rearrangement uses TRBV6-1 and TRBJ1-5; D remains unclear. The CDR3 is 15 amino acids. The V and J ends lost 2 bases and 0 bases respectively, with 8 bases between them. Germline CDR1 MNHNS, CDR2 SASEGT. In DNA form, the CDR3 reads TGTGCCAGCAGTGAACAAGACGGTAGCAATCAGCCCCAGCATTTT. It codes for CASSEQDGSNQPQHF.

The V and J genes are TRBV30 and TRBJ2-3; D possibly uses TRBD1 or TRBD2 (5 bases each). Looked up from germline, CDR1 is GTSNPN and CDR2 is SVGIG (reference sequence). The CDR3 length is 14 residues. The V end was cut by 1 base, the J end by 4 bases, with 12 bases between. As DNA, the CDR3 is TGTGCCTGGAGTGCCCTGGGACGCCCAGATACGCAGTATTTT. This gives the protein CAWSALGRPDTQYF.

The genes are TRBV6-6 and TRBJ1-2, with unresolved D. CDR3 size: 12 residues. Deletions cut 6 bases from V and 9 bases from J, with 14 bases between. The germline V gene has CDR1 MNHNY and CDR2 SVGAGI (reference sequence). This chain's CDR3 is CASSPARDSYTF. CDR3 DNA sequence: TGTGCCAGCAGCCCGGCGAGGGATAGCTACACCTTC.

A word on this clone: At one end the junction does not follow the germline gene, possibly because of a read error. Other DNA sequences in the sample encode the same CDR3. V and J are TRBV28 and TRBJ1-3; D uncertain. CDR3 length: 14 residues. The germline gives CDR1 MDHEN, CDR2 SYDVKM. CDR3 DNA sequence: TGTGCCAGCAGCTCCCCAGGTACTGGCAACACCATATATTTT. Its translation is CASSSPGTGNTIYF.